One sample yielded the 10 T cell receptor beta chains listed below, sequenced in a study of cytomegalovirus exposure and HLA in healthy donors. Vbeta (60) and Jbeta (13) primers were used in the PCR. Libraries were prepared by immunoSEQ multiplex PCR; TCRdb keeps only in-frame clonotypes and omits some of them. The sample consists of some 200,000 clones, about 80% of them appearing once. The material sequenced was PBMCs. These receptors were obtained from a boy between 10 and 17 years old in good health and CMV-seronegative.

The chain carries TRBV5-6 and TRBJ2-5; 7 bases align to TRBD1. From germline, CDR1 is SGHDT and CDR2 YYEEEE. Trimming at V came to 3 bases and at J to 1 base, leaving 3 bases not matched to a gene. The CDR3 has 14 residues. The CDR3 protein is CASSWGQLQETQYF. In DNA form, the CDR3 reads TGTGCCAGCAGCTGGGGACAGCTCCAAGAGACCCAGTACTTC.

The CDR3 DNA follows: TGTGCCAGCAGAGACATAGCGGGAGTAAAATCCGAGCAGTACTTC. This encodes CASRDIAGVKSEQYF. The V and J genes are TRBV2 and TRBJ2-5; TRBD2 agrees at 9 bases. Judging by the DNA end, TRBJ2-7 fits better; the J call may be wrong. The CDR3 sequence is 15 residues long. Germline V gene sequence: CDR1 SNHLY, CDR2 FYNNEI.

The chain joins TRBV10-2 to TRBJ2-7, with 9 bases fitting TRBD1. V shed 2 bases, J shed 0 bases, and the junction held 8 bases outside the gene matches. The CDR3 consists of 17 residues. CDR1 and CDR2 (germline): WSHSY, SAAADI. The DNA for the CDR3 is TGCGCCAGCAGTGAGCCCACCGCGACAGGGGGCTCCTACGAGCAGTACTTC. This gives the protein CASSEPTATGGSYEQYF.

V usage is TRBV9 and J usage is TRBJ2-1; no reliable D call. Germline values: CDR1 SGDLS, CDR2 YYNGEE. Trimming stripped 1 base from V and 4 bases from J, with 6 bases between. The CDR3 is made up of 13 amino acids. CDR3 loop: CASSVREYNEQFF. In DNA form, the CDR3 reads TGTGCCAGCAGCGTACGCGAGTACAATGAGCAGTTCTTC. The variable domain in full, with the rest retrieved from reference TRBV9 and TRBJ2-1, is DSGVTQTPKHLITATGQRVTLRCSPRSGDLSVYWYQQSLDQGLQFLIQYYNGEERAKGNILERFSAQQFPDLHSELNLSSLELGDSALYFCASSVREYNEQFFGPGTRLTVL.

J is TRBJ2-2 and V is TRBV9; the match to TRBD2 covers 12 bases. The germline CDR1 and CDR2 sequences are SGDLS and YYNGEE. J was trimmed by 6 bases and V by 3 bases; bases with no gene match: 6. The CDR3 extends over 16 amino acids. In nucleotides, the CDR3 is TGTGCCAGCAGCGCCACTAGCGGGGGGTTACCCGGGGAGCTGTTTTTT. It encodes CASSATSGGLPGELFF.

The chain uses TRBV25-1 and TRBJ2-7, with D possibly matching TRBD1 (6 bases). Between the trimmed V and J ends, which lost 4 bases and 4 bases, there was a span of 14 bases. Germline V lookup: CDR1 MGHDK, CDR2 SYGVNS. This CDR3 has 14 amino acids. The CDR3: CASSGIDRTYEQYF. As DNA, the CDR3 is TGTGCCAGCAGTGGGATCGACAGGACTTACGAGCAGTACTTC.

This chain links TRBV18 with TRBJ2-4; tentative D call: TRBD2 (6 bases). V dropped 0 bases and J dropped 6 bases, with 12 bases sitting between them. Per the germline V gene, CDR1 is KGHSH and CDR2 is LQKENI. The CDR3 covers 15 residues. In DNA, the CDR3 is TGTGCCAGCTCACCACCGGAGGGGCCTAGAAACATTCAGTACTTC. Its translation: CASSPPEGPRNIQYF.

The chain recombines TRBV5-1 with TRBJ1-1, with a weak D call TRBD1 (5 bases). The CDR3 contains 15 residues. The V end lost 0 bases, the J end lost 6 bases, and 15 bases lay between the germline ends. CDR1 is SGHRS and CDR2 is YFSETQ in the germline V gene. This chain's CDR3 is CASSLVEGKPSEAFF. CDR3 nucleotides: TGCGCCAGCAGCTTGGTGGAGGGGAAACCGTCTGAAGCTTTCTTT.

The rearrangement links TRBV4-1 to TRBJ2-7, with unresolved D. CDR1 and CDR2 (germline): MGHRA, YSYEKL. V was cut by 4 bases and J by 2 bases, with 12 bases left in between. This CDR3 region has 14 residues. The CDR3 sequence is CASSPSQTAYEQYF. The CDR3 coding sequence is TGCGCCAGCAGCCCTTCACAGACCGCCTACGAGCAGTACTTC.

This chain connects TRBV6-5 to TRBJ1-1; D uncertain. The CDR3 has 13 amino acids. Trimming left V 2 bases short and J 4 bases short, with 8 bases between. Germline V CDR1 and CDR2: MNHEY, SVGAGI. CDR3 DNA sequence: TGTGCCAGCAGTTACAAGGCGGGCACTGAAGCTTTCTTT. It specifies CASSYKAGTEAFF.